This T cell receptor (beta chain) was obtained from a study of vaccination and CD4 T cells after COVID-19. Cultured CD4+ T cell DNA underwent sequencing with the Oncomine TCR Beta short-read assay. Using its own MiXCR run on the PCR reads, TCRdb lists one record per CDR3 protein. The data show 15,000 to 20,000 distinct CDR3 sequences, approximately 57% seen once. The V gene's germline CDR1 is ENHRY and CDR2 SYGVKD. V was trimmed by 5 bases and J by 4 bases, leaving 4 bases between them. This CDR3 has 11 residues. Study outcomes and limitations: Convalescent patients' vaccine-specific clones were spike mono-reactive in 304 of 307 cases.

Specified treatment: 10-day PBMC culture with coronavirus spike peptide pools or control peptides (ViraFEST assay). Comment on this clonotype: The target antigen is unknown.

Sequenced input: CD4+ T cells from blood, cultured in vitro. The chain uses TRBV10-3 and TRBJ2-3, with D uncertain. The sequence was obtained from a human donor who had recovered from COVID-19. CDR3 amino acids: CAISMADTQYF. As DNA, the CDR3 is TGTGCCATCAGTATGGCAGATACGCAGTATTTT.